This TCR beta chain was captured in a study of cytomegalovirus exposure and HLA in healthy donors. The wider study: Of 398 genotyped donors, about 80% clustered with self-reported Caucasian donors.

Overall study findings and caveats: Certain sequence variants were highly shared and formed a cluster, and this cluster was likely a sequencing artifact. The availability of immune exposure information extended only to CMV serostatus. Altogether, about 160 TCR beta chains were recorded as cytomegalovirus-associated.

Points on this clone: Its target is not known.

The CDR3 is 14 residues long. Germline loops: CDR1 MNHNS, CDR2 SASEGT. Between the trimmed V and J ends, which lost 2 bases and 10 bases, there was a span of 12 bases. The primer mix had 60 Vbeta and 13 Jbeta primers. TCRdb's table, derived via immunoSEQ multiplex PCR, lists solely in-frame clones and lacks some. The data hold more than 150,000 clones, with 65% to 85% observed a single time. Specimen: PBMCs. The chain has TRBV6-1 and TRBJ1-6; tentatively, D is TRBD1 (5 bases). The clonotype originates from a man in his fifties in good health and CMV-seronegative. The CDR3 region is CASSEFAGKSPLHF. Here the CDR3 DNA reads TGTGCCAGCAGTGAATTCGCAGGGAAGTCACCCCTCCACTTT.